These 12 T cell receptor beta chains came from one sample sequenced in a study of chemoradiotherapy in HPV16-positive cancers. The table came from immunoSEQ multiplex PCR; TCRdb's copy has only in-frame clones and leaves some out. The sample includes approximately 2,000 clones, roughly 90% seen only once; the top ten take approximately 10%. The specimen was tumor tissue, collected from a patient who underwent chemoradiotherapy. The receptor source for this set is a human donor with HPV-associated anogenital cancer.

The DNA of the CDR3 is TGTGCCAGCAGCTCGGACAGGGTTTACAATGAGCAGTTCTTC. Residues: CASSSDRVYNEQFF. The chain employs TRBV6-5 and TRBJ2-1; TRBD1 aligns across 8 bases. The length of the CDR3 is 14 residues. Germline CDR1 MNHEY, CDR2 SVGAGI. Losses at the gene ends were 6 bases for V and 4 bases for J; bases not matched to a gene: 5.

The gene calls are TRBV19 and TRBJ2-1; 8 bases agree with TRBD2. The CDR3 consists of 16 residues. Germline loops: CDR1 LNHDA, CDR2 SQIVND (reference sequence). V shed 2 bases and J 2 bases; nucleotides not matched to a gene: 5. CDR3 in DNA: TGTGCCAGTAGTATAAAGGGCGGGGGGCCCTACAATGAGCAGTTCTTC. This sequence encodes CASSIKGGGPYNEQFF.

The V gene is TRBV9, the J gene TRBJ2-3; 13 bases are a match to TRBD2. From germline, CDR1 is SGDLS and CDR2 YYNGEE. CDR3 length: 17 amino acids. The ends lost 0 bases at V and 2 bases at J; junction bases unmatched: 3. The CDR3 sequence is CASSVGLAGGTTDTQYF. CDR3 sequence (DNA): TGTGCCAGCAGCGTAGGACTAGCGGGAGGAACCACAGATACGCAGTATTTT.

This chain uses TRBV2 with TRBJ2-7; the D gene could be TRBD1 or TRBD2 (6 bases each). The CDR3 has 12 amino acids. Germline CDR1 and CDR2: SNHLY and FYNNEI. Deletions cut 9 bases from V and 6 bases from J, with 15 bases between. The CDR3 loop reads CASRGLASEQYF. The CDR3 bases are TGTGCCAGTCGGGGGCTAGCGAGCGAGCAGTACTTC.

The chain has TRBV4-3 and TRBJ1-2, with D unresolved. The CDR3 covers 15 residues. Trimming cost V 4 bases and J 2 bases, with 14 bases left between them. Germline V gene data show CDR1 as LGHNA and CDR2 as YSLEER. The CDR3 region has the DNA TGCGCCAGCAGCCCCTCGTATACTGAGAACTATGGCTACACCTTC. The encoded protein is CASSPSYTENYGYTF.

The chain carries TRBV7-3 and TRBJ2-1; no reliable D call. V shed 8 bases and J shed 8 bases, with 19 bases lying between them. Germline CDR1 SGHTA, CDR2 FQGTGA. This CDR3 has 14 amino acids. CDR3 in amino acids: CASAPGPGSDEQFF. DNA of the CDR3: TGTGCCAGCGCTCCGGGCCCTGGATCGGATGAGCAGTTCTTC.

The chain is built from TRBV4-1 and TRBJ1-1, with 7 positions matching TRBD1. The CDR3 sequence is 14 residues long. V was pared by 4 bases and J by 1 base, with 3 bases of the junction left unmatched. CDR1 and CDR2 from the germline V gene are MGHRA and YSYEKL. CDR3 in amino acids: CASSRQGTNTEAFF. The CDR3 nucleotides are TGCGCCAGCAGCCGACAGGGTACGAACACTGAAGCTTTCTTT.

J is TRBJ2-5 and V is TRBV28; D is unresolved. This CDR3 comprises 14 residues. V was clipped by 3 bases and J by 0 bases, with 8 bases between them. Germline CDR1 and CDR2: MDHEN and SYDVKM. The CDR3 DNA sequence: TGTGCCAGCAGTTTCCGGATGTACCAAGAGACCCAGTACTTC. It yields the protein CASSFRMYQETQYF.

The rearrangement uses TRBV2 and TRBJ2-5; tentative D call: TRBD1 (5 bases). This CDR3 is built from 15 residues. Germline V lookup: CDR1 SNHLY, CDR2 FYNNEI. With 7 bases removed from V and 1 base from J, the gap between germline ends came to 16 bases. The CDR3, as DNA: TGTGCCAGCACCCTAGGGCAGGGCCGCCAAGAGACCCAGTACTTC. It translates to CASTLGQGRQETQYF.

The chain joins TRBV30 to TRBJ1-1, with D possibly being TRBD1 (6 bases). Per germline, CDR1 GTSNPN and CDR2 SVGIG (reference sequence). Trimming removed 2 bases from V and 10 bases from J, with 11 bases in between. The CDR3 length is 11 residues. CDR3 residues: CAWSNRDIAFF. The CDR3 DNA follows: TGTGCCTGGAGTAACCGGGACATAGCTTTCTTT.

The chain couples TRBV5-6 to TRBJ1-2, with no clear D. CDR1 and CDR2 (germline): SGHDT, YYEEEE. V was trimmed by 4 bases and J by 6 bases, leaving 10 bases between them. This CDR3 contains 12 residues. CDR3 sequence: CASSPGLHGYTF. The CDR3 DNA is TGTGCCAGCAGCCCCGGCTTACATGGCTACACCTTC.

The V call is TRBV19, the J call TRBJ2-2; 9 bases are a match to TRBD1. V dropped 7 bases and J dropped 2; count of bases not matched to a gene: 8. Germline CDR1 and CDR2: LNHDA and SQIVND (reference sequence). The CDR3 runs 16 residues. The CDR3 sequence is CASKPTGGRNTGELFF. In nucleotides, the CDR3 is TGTGCCAGTAAACCGACAGGGGGTCGTAACACCGGGGAGCTGTTTTTT.